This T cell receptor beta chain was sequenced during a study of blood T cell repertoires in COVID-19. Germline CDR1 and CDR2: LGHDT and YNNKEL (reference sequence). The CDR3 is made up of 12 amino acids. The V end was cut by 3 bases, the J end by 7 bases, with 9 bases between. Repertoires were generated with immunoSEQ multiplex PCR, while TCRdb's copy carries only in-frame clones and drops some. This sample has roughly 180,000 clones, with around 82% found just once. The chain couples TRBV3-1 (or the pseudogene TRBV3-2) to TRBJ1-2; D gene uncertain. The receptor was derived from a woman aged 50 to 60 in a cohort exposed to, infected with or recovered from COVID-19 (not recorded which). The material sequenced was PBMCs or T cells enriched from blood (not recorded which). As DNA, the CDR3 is TGTGCCAGCAGCCACTTCGAGGCTGGCTACACCTTC. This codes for CASSHFEAGYTF.